This T cell receptor (beta chain) was sequenced during a study of monozygotic twins with cystic fibrosis. Study-wide results and caveats: Unrelated CF individuals shared fewer identical clonotypes than monozygotic CF twins. Low clonality (median about 0.0095) suggested a mostly naive repertoire. V usage most resembled the co-twin in 13 of 16 pairs.

Sequenced by immunoSEQ multiplex PCR; TCRdb stores in-frame clones only, minus some. The sample comprises around 27,000 clones, 96% of which are singletons, and 2.5% to 3% rests with the top ten. Germline V CDR1 and CDR2: MDHEN, SYDVKM. The CDR3 is made up of 16 amino acids. The J segment lost 9 bases and the V segment lost 6 bases, leaving 12 bases of the junction unmatched. In the case of this clone: Its antigen is unidentified.

The receptor was derived from a girl between 2 and 10 years old with cystic fibrosis. Sequencing was performed on blood. The chain carries TRBV28 and TRBJ2-6; 9 bases are shared with TRBD1. CDR3: CASSPTPGQGVNVLTF. CDR3 sequence (DNA): TGTGCCAGCAGCCCTACTCCGGGACAGGGCGTCAACGTCCTGACTTTC. Full variable domain (rest looked up from reference TRBV28 and TRBJ2-6): DVKVTQSSRYLVKRTGEKVFLECVQDMDHENMFWYRQDPGLGLRLIYFSYDVKMKEKGDIPEGYSVSREKKERFSLILESASTNQTSMYLCASSPTPGQGVNVLTFGAGSRLTVL.